A single TCR beta chain is shown here with its context. This clonotype was recorded at least ten times. Its antigen is not yet known. No quality values exist for individual bases; no much larger clone is one base distant. This sample was included in a study of early T cells in non-severe SARS-CoV-2 infection (dated by TCRdb to the early 2020s). Context from the whole study: Because TCR sequencing relied on bulk RNA taken from unsorted whole blood, pairing of alpha and beta chains was not possible. Broad study findings and their caveats: VDJdb matching was skewed toward anti-spike CD8 responses and likely underestimated virus-specific expansions, missing private and CD4 specificities.

Set within a cohort of healthcare workers in London, UK, this nested case-control study involved weekly PCR testing of nasopharyngeal swabs along with blood sampling. Healthcare workers were enrolled in the week of the UK lockdown, from 23 to 31 March 2020, and were followed every week for up to roughly 16 weeks. The library was produced with 5' RACE. Data came from a NextSeq 500. The TCR library protocol attached unique molecular identifiers to individual cDNA molecules to correct for sequencing error and PCR bias. TCR alpha and beta chains were both sequenced, and the abundances of alpha and beta sequences in each sample were closely correlated with each other. In the original analysis: Decombinator V4 was used to annotate the V gene, J gene and CDR3 of the TCR sequences. Expanded TCRs were defined as changing significantly between any two time points under a Poisson model with p below 0.0001. TCR abundances were normalised to the total number of TCRs sequenced per sample and expressed as counts per million. MAIT TCRs were defined by TRAV1-2 paired with TRAJ12, TRAJ20 or TRAJ33, and iNKT TCRs by TRAV10 paired with TRAJ18. VDJdb, accessed 1 November 2021, was searched for CMV, EBV and SARS-CoV-2 annotated TCRs, excluding TCRs annotated for multiple antigens. TCRdb applied fastp at Q25 and MiXCR to the public reads, then kept only in-frame beta chains. Duplicate CDR3 protein sequences are folded into a single record with the most common DNA and genes. V and J calls and clone size were set by TCRdb, not the authors. This sample lists under 35,000 distinct CDR3 sequences; roughly 5% were detected once. Over 20% of the sample rests with the top ten.

Counted from cysteine to phenylalanine, this CDR3 has 13 amino acids. This entry keeps only the CDR3 DNA: 39 bases, framed from base 1. V is pared back by 4 bases and J by 5 bases, with 9 bases lying between the germline termini. This chain joins TRBV6-7 to TRBJ2-1; no confident D gene assignment can be made. TRBV6-7 is assigned to the ORF class and has an uncertain function. The sequence came from an adult who was a healthcare worker with PCR-confirmed SARS-CoV-2 infection or an uninfected control (not recorded which). Sequencing was carried out using whole blood. The CDR3 protein sequence reads: CASSCQGNNEQFF. The nucleotides are TGTGCCAGCAGTTGTCAAGGGAACAATGAGCAGTTCTTC.